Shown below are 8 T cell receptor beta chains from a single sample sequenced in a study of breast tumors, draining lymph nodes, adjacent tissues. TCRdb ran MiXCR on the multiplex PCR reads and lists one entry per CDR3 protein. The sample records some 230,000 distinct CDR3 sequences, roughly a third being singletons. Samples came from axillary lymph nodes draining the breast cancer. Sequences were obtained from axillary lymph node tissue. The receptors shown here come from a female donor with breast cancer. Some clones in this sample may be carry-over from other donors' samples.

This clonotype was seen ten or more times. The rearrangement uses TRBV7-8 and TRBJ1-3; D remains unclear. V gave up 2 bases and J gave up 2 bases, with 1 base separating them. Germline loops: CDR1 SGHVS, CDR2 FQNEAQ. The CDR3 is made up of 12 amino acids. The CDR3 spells CASSLPGNTIYF. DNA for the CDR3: TGTGCCAGCAGCTTACCTGGAAACACCATATATTTT. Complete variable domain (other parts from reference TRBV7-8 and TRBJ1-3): GAGVSQSPRYKVAKRGQDVALRCDPISGHVSLFWYQQALGQGPEFLTYFQNEAQLDKSGLPSDRFFAERPEGSVSTLKIQRTQQEDSAVYLCASSLPGNTIYFGEGSWLTVV.

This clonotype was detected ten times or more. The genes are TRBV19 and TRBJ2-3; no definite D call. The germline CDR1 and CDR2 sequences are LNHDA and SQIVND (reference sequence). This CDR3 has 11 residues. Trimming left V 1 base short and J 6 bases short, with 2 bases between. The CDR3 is CASSIADTQYF. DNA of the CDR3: TGTGCCAGTAGTATAGCCGATACGCAGTATTTT.

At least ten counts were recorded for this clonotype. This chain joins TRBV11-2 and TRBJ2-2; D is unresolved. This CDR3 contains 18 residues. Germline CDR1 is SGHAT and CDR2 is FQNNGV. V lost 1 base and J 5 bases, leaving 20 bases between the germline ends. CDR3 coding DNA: TGTGCCAGCAGCTTAGTACCGATACTCGATCGCCGGACCGGGGAGCTGTTTTTT. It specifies CASSLVPILDRRTGELFF. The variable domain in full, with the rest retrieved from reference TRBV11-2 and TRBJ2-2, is EAGVAQSPRYKIIEKRQSVAFWCNPISGHATLYWYQQILGQGPKLLIQFQNNGVVDDSQLPKDRFSAERLKGVDSTLKIQPAKLEDSAVYLCASSLVPILDRRTGELFFGEGSRLTVL.

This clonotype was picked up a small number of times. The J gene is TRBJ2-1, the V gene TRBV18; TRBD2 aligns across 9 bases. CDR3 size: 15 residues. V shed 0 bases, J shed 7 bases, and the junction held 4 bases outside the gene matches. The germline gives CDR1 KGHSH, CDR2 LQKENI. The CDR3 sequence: CASSPPAGGNNEQFF. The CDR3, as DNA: TGTGCCAGCTCACCACCAGCGGGGGGTAATAATGAGCAGTTCTTC.

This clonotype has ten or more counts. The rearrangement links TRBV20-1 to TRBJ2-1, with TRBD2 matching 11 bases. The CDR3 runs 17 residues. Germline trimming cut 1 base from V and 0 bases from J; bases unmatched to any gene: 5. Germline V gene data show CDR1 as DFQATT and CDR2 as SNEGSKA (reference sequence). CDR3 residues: CSARGTSGPRSYNEQFF. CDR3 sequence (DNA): TGCAGTGCTAGAGGGACTAGCGGGCCTCGCTCCTACAATGAGCAGTTCTTC.

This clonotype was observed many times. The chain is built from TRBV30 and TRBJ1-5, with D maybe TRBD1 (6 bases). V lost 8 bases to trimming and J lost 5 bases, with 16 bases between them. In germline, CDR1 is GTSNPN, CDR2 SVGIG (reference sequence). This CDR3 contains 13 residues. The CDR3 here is CAVRGGDDQPQHF. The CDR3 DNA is TGTGCCGTACGCGGGGGCGACGATCAGCCCCAGCATTTT.

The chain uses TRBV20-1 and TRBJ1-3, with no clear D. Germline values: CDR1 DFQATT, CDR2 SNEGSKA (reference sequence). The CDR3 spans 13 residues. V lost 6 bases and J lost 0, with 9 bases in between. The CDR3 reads CSAEGSSGNTIYF. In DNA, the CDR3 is TGCAGTGCCGAGGGCAGCTCTGGAAACACCATATATTTT.

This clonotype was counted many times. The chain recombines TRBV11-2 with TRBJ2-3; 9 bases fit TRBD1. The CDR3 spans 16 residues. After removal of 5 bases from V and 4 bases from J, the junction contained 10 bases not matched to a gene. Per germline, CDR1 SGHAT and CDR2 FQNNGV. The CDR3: CASSPFRDREADTQYF. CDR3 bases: TGTGCCAGCAGCCCCTTTAGGGACAGGGAGGCAGATACGCAGTATTTT.